This T cell receptor beta chain appears in the sequencing data of a study of CD4+ T cells in melanoma. Study-level points and caveats: Neoantigen-specific CD4+ T cells in melanoma reportedly had diverse differentiation states.

Notes on this clone: Its target is unknown.

The assay was immunoSEQ multiplex PCR, and TCRdb's table has in-frame clones only and misses some. The profile shows about 15,000 clones, 63% of them singletons. V was cut by 1 base and J by 3 bases, with 7 bases left in between. CDR1 and CDR2 (germline): GTSNPN, SVGIG (reference sequence). This CDR3 region has 12 residues. The sequence was collected from a human donor with melanoma. This chain joins TRBV30 and TRBJ2-7; weak D call: TRBD1 (5 bases). Sequencing was performed on cells from a culture (not recorded whether cultured in vitro). CDR3 bases: TGTGCCTGGAGTGGAGACAGCTACGAGCAGTACTTC. Protein sequence: CAWSGDSYEQYF.